Below are 13 T cell receptor beta chains sequenced from a single sample in a study of glioma-infiltrating T cells after dendritic cell vaccination. Sequencing was performed with immunoSEQ multiplex PCR; in TCRdb, only in-frame clones are kept and a portion is missing. Of around 83,000 clones listed, around 84% are singletons. The time point here: after dendritic cell vaccination, including at tumor progression/relapse. The sample consisted of blood, taken after dendritic cell vaccination. The receptors shown here come from a human donor with glioblastoma.

The rearrangement uses TRBV28 and TRBJ1-5, with 10 bases identical to TRBD1. This CDR3 has 15 amino acids. V was clipped by 6 bases and J by 11 bases; unmatched bases: 13. Per the germline V gene, CDR1 is MDHEN and CDR2 is SYDVKM. For the CDR3, the DNA is TGTGCCAGCAGGTTAGGGGGACAGGGGATGTTCGCCCAGCATTTT. Protein: CASRLGGQGMFAQHF. Variable domain in full (rest from reference TRBV28 and TRBJ1-5): DVKVTQSSRYLVKRTGEKVFLECVQDMDHENMFWYRQDPGLGLRLIYFSYDVKMKEKGDIPEGYSVSREKKERFSLILESASTNQTSMYLCASRLGGQGMFAQHFGDGTRLSIL.

The genes are TRBV2 and TRBJ2-5, with 9 bases lining up with TRBD2. The CDR3 runs to 13 residues. After removal of 7 bases from V and 1 base from J, the junction contained 1 base not matched to a gene. Per germline, CDR1 SNHLY and CDR2 FYNNEI. Written as DNA, the CDR3 is TGTGCCAGCATTAGCGGGGGCCAAGAGACCCAGTACTTC. Amino acid sequence: CASISGGQETQYF.

The V and J genes are TRBV2 and TRBJ2-7; D is perhaps TRBD2 (6 bases). Trimming took 3 bases from V and 0 from J, leaving 15 bases between them. Germline CDR1 reads SNHLY; CDR2 reads FYNNEI. This CDR3 has 16 residues. The CDR3 reads CASSDIGTLSSYEQYF. The CDR3 bases are TGTGCCAGCAGTGATATTGGGACTCTGAGCTCCTACGAGCAGTACTTC.

V is TRBV9 and J is TRBJ2-1; TRBD2 might be the D (5 bases). The CDR3 loop spans 14 amino acids. V was cut by 3 bases and J by 4 bases, with 11 bases left in between. The germline V gene has CDR1 SGDLS and CDR2 YYNGEE. The CDR3, as DNA: TGTGCCAGCAGCGGGGTAGCGTCATACAATGAGCAGTTCTTC. This encodes CASSGVASYNEQFF.

The rearrangement joins TRBV10-3 to TRBJ2-1; 10 nucleotides align to TRBD2. The junction had 5 bases not matched to a gene; V was cut back by 3 bases and J by 9 bases. CDR1 ENHRY and CDR2 SYGVKD come from the germline V gene. CDR3 length: 14 amino acids. The CDR3 spells CAISDSGGAGEQFF. CDR3 nucleotide sequence: TGTGCCATCAGTGACAGCGGGGGGGCCGGTGAGCAGTTCTTC.

This chain connects TRBV18 to TRBJ2-2; 7 nucleotides match TRBD1. After removal of 3 bases from V and 4 bases from J, the junction contained 8 bases not matched to a gene. This CDR3 has 16 amino acids. CDR1 is KGHSH and CDR2 is LQKENI in the germline V gene. The CDR3 loop is CASSPPGGRTTGELFF. CDR3 nucleotide sequence: TGTGCCAGCTCACCTCCAGGGGGACGGACCACCGGGGAGCTGTTTTTT. Full variable domain (missing parts from reference TRBV18 and TRBJ2-2): NAGVMQNPRHLVRRRGQEARLRCSPMKGHSHVYWYRQLPEEGLKFMVYLQKENIIDESGMPKERFSAEFPKEGPSILRIQQVVRGDSAAYFCASSPPGGRTTGELFFGEGSRLTVL.

V usage is TRBV2 and J usage is TRBJ1-1, with TRBD1 matching over 12 bases. Germline assignment: CDR1 SNHLY and CDR2 FYNNEI. There are 19 residues in the CDR3. The ends lost 8 bases at V and 3 bases at J; junction bases unmatched: 19. In DNA form, the CDR3 reads TGTGCCAGCCGTACGGGACAGGGGGCGACCGGGATTAAGGACACTGAAGCTTTCTTT. Its protein product is CASRTGQGATGIKDTEAFF.

The chain links TRBV7-6 to TRBJ2-2; D is ambiguous. Germline CDR1 is SGHVS and CDR2 is FNYEAQ. The CDR3 totals 14 residues. V lost 1 base and J lost 4, with 7 bases in between. The CDR3 here is CASSLGTLTGELFF. The CDR3 DNA reads as TGTGCCAGCAGCTTAGGCACTCTCACCGGGGAGCTGTTTTTT.

The sample holds a few counts of this clone. One end of the junction is discordant with germline, which a read error may explain. The chain uses TRBV2 and TRBJ2-7; D is perhaps TRBD1 (6 bases). The germline V gene has CDR1 SNHLY and CDR2 FYNNEI. The CDR3 sequence is 11 residues long. The CDR3 sequence: CASSELGQPNF. The CDR3 region has the DNA TGTGCCAGCAGTGAACTAGGACAGCCCAACTTC.

In its sample, this clone was seen a few times. V and J are TRBV7-2 and TRBJ1-1; no clear D. The germline CDR1 and CDR2 sequences are SGHTA and FQGNSA. V gave up 3 bases and J gave up 0 bases, with 5 bases separating them. The CDR3 is 13 amino acids. The CDR3 DNA follows: TGTGCCAGCAGCTTTGGGCTGAACACTGAAGCTTTCTTT. Its translation: CASSFGLNTEAFF.

On this clone: Relative to the germline gene, one junction end is altered; a read error may explain this. The chain is built from TRBV7-8 and TRBJ1-4; 7 bases agree with TRBD1. The V gene's germline CDR1 is SGHVS and CDR2 FQNEAQ. The CDR3 totals 14 residues. CDR3 nucleotide sequence: TGTGCCAGCAGCCCGCGGACAGGACGAGGACGAACACGATTT. Amino acid sequence: CASSPRTGRGRTRF.

The chain uses TRBV9 and TRBJ2-1; 9 nucleotides agree with TRBD2. CDR1 SGDLS and CDR2 YYNGEE come from the germline V gene. The CDR3 totals 15 residues. V gave up 0 bases and J gave up 8 bases; unmatched junction bases: 6. For the CDR3, the DNA is TGTGCCAGCAGCGTAGTGGTAGCGGGGGCTCATGAGCAGTTCTTC. Translating it yields CASSVVVAGAHEQFF.

Written as DNA, the CDR3 is TGTGCCAGCCTCCGGACTAGCGGGAGGGCCTACTACAATGAGCAGTTCTTC. It yields the protein CASLRTSGRAYYNEQFF. The chain links TRBV2 to TRBJ2-1; 15 nucleotides align to TRBD2. CDR1 and CDR2 (germline): SNHLY, FYNNEI. This CDR3 region has 17 residues. The trim removed 8 bases at V and 3 bases at J, leaving 8 bases unmatched.